This entry features one T cell receptor beta chain sequence. This CDR3 is 13 amino acids long. The germline V and J ends were trimmed by 1 base and 7 bases, with 11 bases remaining between them. Germline CDR1 is GTSNPN and CDR2 is SVGIG (reference sequence). This sample is drawn from a study of blood T cell repertoires in COVID-19. Across the study: T cells, B-cell-depleted T cells, or PBMCs provided the cDNA or gDNA that served as material.

In the original analysis: Scientists estimated how many nucleated cells there were by amplifying reference gene primers. The table came from immunoSEQ multiplex PCR; TCRdb's copy has only in-frame clones and leaves some out. That table gives V, J and clone size, and the DNA gave D and trimming. The sample has more than 95,000 clones, approximately 82% seen once; the top ten hold roughly 4.1%. V and J are TRBV30 and TRBJ2-1; TRBD2 is a possible D gene (6 bases). Material: peripheral blood. The TCR originated in a man in his 60s with acute or convalescent COVID-19. The CDR3, as DNA: TGTGCCTGGAGTGAACTAGCAGTGAATGAGCAGTTCTTC. Translation: CAWSELAVNEQFF.